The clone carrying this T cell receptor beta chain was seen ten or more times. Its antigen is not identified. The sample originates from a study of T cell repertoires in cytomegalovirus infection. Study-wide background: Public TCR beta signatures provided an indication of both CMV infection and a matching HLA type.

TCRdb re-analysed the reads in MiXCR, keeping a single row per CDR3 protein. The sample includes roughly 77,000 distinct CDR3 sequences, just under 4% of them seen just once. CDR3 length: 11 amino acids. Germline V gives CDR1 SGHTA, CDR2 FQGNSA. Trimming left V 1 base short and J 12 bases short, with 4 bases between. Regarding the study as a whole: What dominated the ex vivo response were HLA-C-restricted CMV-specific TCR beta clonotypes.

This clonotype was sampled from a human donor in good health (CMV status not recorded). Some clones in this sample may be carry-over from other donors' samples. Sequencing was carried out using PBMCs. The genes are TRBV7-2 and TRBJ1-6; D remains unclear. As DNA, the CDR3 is TGTGCCAGCAGCTTAGGGGAACCCCTCCACTTT. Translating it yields CASSLGEPLHF.